The rows below give T cell receptor beta chains drawn from one sample of a study of graft-versus-host responses after intestinal transplantation. Libraries were prepared by immunoSEQ multiplex PCR; TCRdb keeps only in-frame clonotypes and omits some of them. The sample contains some 62,000 clones, approximately 91% of which appear only once. Their antigens are not known. Sequencing used unstimulated CD8+ T cells sorted from spleen or lymph node cells, obtained before transplant. The receptors come from a human donor who was the organ donor for an intestinal transplant. Each CDR3 is given with its conserved first and last residue. The order of the fields is V gene, clone size, J gene, D gene, CDR3 DNA, CDR3 protein. A D gene is named only where the DNA matches it firmly. Clone sizes are given selectively: once, few, many, or a class where the clone is expanded.

>TRBV5-6|.|TRBJ2-3|.
TGTGCCAGCAGCTTCCTAGTGAACTATACGCAGTATTTT
CASSFLVNYTQYF
>TRBV7-9|once|TRBJ1-1|.
TGTGCCAGCAGCTTACCACAGTCTGAAGCTTTCTTT
CASSLPQSEAFF
>TRBV7-3|.|TRBJ2-7|TRBD2
TGTGCCAGCAGCTTAATGGCGGGAGCCGAGCAGTACTTC
CASSLMAGAEQYF
>TRBV28|.|TRBJ2-2|.
TGTGCCAGCAGTTTAACCCTAGCTCCCGGGGAGCTGTTTTTT
CASSLTLAPGELFF
>TRBV13|.|TRBJ2-1|TRBD2
TGTGCCAGCAGCCTACGCGGGGGGAGCTCCTACAATGAGCAGTTCTTC
CASSLRGGSSYNEQFF
>TRBV19|.|TRBJ1-1|TRBD1
TGTGCCAGTAGTATCGGGGACAGTTACACTGAAGCTTTCTTT
CASSIGDSYTEAFF
>TRBV11-2|.|TRBJ2-3|TRBD2
TGTGCCAGCAGCTTGACTAGCGGGTCGGGGGATACGCAGTATTTT
CASSLTSGSGDTQYF
>TRBV4-3|.|TRBJ2-6|TRBD2
TGCGCCAGCAGCCAAGAGGCAGCGGGAGCCACAAGGGACGTCCTGACTTTC
CASSQEAAGATRDVLTF
>TRBV15|.|TRBJ2-7|TRBD2
TGTGCCACCAGCGGCAGGGGGACTAGCGTCGAGCAGTACTTC
CATSGRGTSVEQYF
>TRBV9|.|TRBJ1-4|TRBD1
TGTGCCAGCAGCGCGTCAGGGGGTCGGGAAAAACTGTTTTTT
CASSASGGREKLFF
>TRBV6-5|.|TRBJ2-1|.
TGTGCCAGCAGTCTCAAAGGACTGCACAATGAGCAGTTCTTC
CASSLKGLHNEQFF
>TRBV7-9|once|TRBJ2-1|.
TGTGCCAGCAGCCCAGTGGCCAGTGAGCAGTTCTTC
CASSPVASEQFF
>TRBV28|few|TRBJ1-3|.
TGTGCCAGCAGTTTGTCCGTGCAGGGAAACACCATATATTTT
CASSLSVQGNTIYF
>TRBV15|.|TRBJ2-7|TRBD2
TGTGCCACCAGCAGAGCCCTCAGCGGGGGATCCTACGAGCAGTACTTC
CATSRALSGGSYEQYF
>TRBV30|.|TRBJ2-1|TRBD2
TGTGCCTGGAGTTGGCTAGCGGAGACCTACAATGAGCAGTTCTTC
CAWSWLAETYNEQFF
>TRBV28|.|TRBJ2-5|TRBD2
TGTGCCAGCAGTTTGTCTAGGCGGGAGGGATACCAAGAGACCCAGTACTTC
CASSLSRREGYQETQYF
>TRBV28|.|TRBJ2-7|TRBD2
TGTGCCAGCAGCTTGTTTCATGGACTAGCGGTTACTTACCGCTACGAGCAGTACTTC
CASSLFHGLAVTYRYEQYF
>TRBV4-3|once|TRBJ2-7|.
TGCGCCAGCAGCCAAGATTCAGTCTCCGAGCAGTACTTC
CASSQDSVSEQYF